The clone carrying this TCR beta chain has a handful of counts. Its target is unknown. This sample is drawn from a study of identical twins. V shed 1 base and J 0 bases; nucleotides not matched to a gene: 5. The germline V gene encodes CDR1 PRHDT and CDR2 FYEKMQ (reference sequence). This CDR3 has 19 residues. Whole-study findings and limits: Beta out-of-frame twin sharing showed a weaker excess. For cord blood, abundant beta clonotypes had fewer insertions, unlike memory repertoires, which showed none.

A universal primer site was created by template switching, with the cDNA bearing unique molecular identifiers. TCRdb used MiXCR to reprocess the 5' RACE reads, holding one entry per CDR3 protein. In the table there are approximately 1.8 million distinct CDR3 sequences, about 31% of which are singletons. This TCR was sampled from a newborn girl in good health. The gene calls are TRBV13 and TRBJ2-3; TRBD2 matches 15 bases. Sample: cord blood. CDR3 region: CASSLVRTSGGASTDTQYF. The DNA of the CDR3 is TGTGCCAGCAGCTTAGTGAGGACTAGCGGGGGGGCGAGCACAGATACGCAGTATTTT. Variable domain in full (rest from reference TRBV13 and TRBJ2-3): AAGVIQSPRHLIKEKRETATLKCYPIPRHDTVYWYQQGPGQDPQFLISFYEKMQSDKGSIPDRFSAQQFSDYHSELNMSSLELGDSALYFCASSLVRTSGGASTDTQYFGPGTRLTVL.